Below, 2 T cell receptor beta chains from the same sample are listed, as sequenced in a study of T cell responses to AZD1222 COVID-19 vaccine. Only in-frame clones appear in the TCRdb table, and some are missing; sequencing was by immunoSEQ multiplex PCR. The table includes roughly 120,000 clones, about four fifths detected once. Sequenced material: peripheral blood, taken on day 0 of AZD1222 vaccination. The receptors stem from an adult in good health.

The rearrangement joins TRBV2 to TRBJ2-1, with 9 bases fitting TRBD2. The CDR3 spans 14 residues. Trimming cost V 2 bases and J 10 bases; bases outside gene matches: 6. The germline CDR1 and CDR2 sequences are SNHLY and FYNNEI. The DNA of the CDR3 is TGTGCCAGCAGTGAATATCGTAGCGGGGGCGAGCAGTTCTTC. This codes for CASSEYRSGGEQFF.

The chain is built from TRBV11-2 and TRBJ2-1; D remains unclear. The V end lost 5 bases, the J end lost 10 bases, and 9 bases lay between the germline ends. In germline, CDR1 is SGHAT, CDR2 FQNNGV. The CDR3 runs to 11 residues. The CDR3: CASSLHREQFF. Here the CDR3 DNA reads TGTGCCAGCAGCCTACATAGGGAGCAGTTCTTC.